Listed below are T cell receptor beta chains from one sample, sequenced in a study of blood T cells in healthy people across ages. TCRdb itself ran the 5' RACE reads through MiXCR, one entry per CDR3 protein. The sample holds 980,000 or so distinct CDR3 sequences, around 46% seen once. Sequencing was done on a sample of blood. The receptors come from a man aged 25 to 45 in good health. Both conserved end residues are part of each CDR3. Fields, in order: clone size, V gene, J gene, CDR3 protein. Some rows have no size entry. The others give once, few or many, or a class for an expanded clone.

abundance: few
v_gene: TRBV20-1
j_gene: TRBJ2-5
CDR3aa: CSARDLQRGQETQYF

abundance: NA
v_gene: TRBV5-1
j_gene: TRBJ2-7
CDR3aa: CASSPEGWGEITYEQYF

abundance: few
v_gene: TRBV5-1
j_gene: TRBJ2-2
CDR3aa: CASRTDTGELFF

abundance: NA
v_gene: TRBV5-1
j_gene: TRBJ2-1
CDR3aa: CASSLVGRASNEQFF

abundance: NA
v_gene: TRBV28
j_gene: TRBJ2-1
CDR3aa: CATWGSGGEQFF

abundance: NA
v_gene: TRBV7-3
j_gene: TRBJ1-1
CDR3aa: CASRSQGPAFF

abundance: few
v_gene: TRBV25-1
j_gene: TRBJ2-7
CDR3aa: CASSESPHEQYF

abundance: once
v_gene: TRBV29-1
j_gene: TRBJ1-2
CDR3aa: CSGQGTGYGYTF

abundance: NA
v_gene: TRBV28
j_gene: TRBJ2-7
CDR3aa: CASSPEDRPSQYF

abundance: NA
v_gene: TRBV28
j_gene: TRBJ2-7
CDR3aa: CASAGYEQYF

abundance: many
v_gene: TRBV7-8
j_gene: TRBJ1-1
CDR3aa: CASSLARQVYFF

abundance: NA
v_gene: TRBV6-2/TRBV6-3
j_gene: TRBJ2-7
CDR3aa: CASSYPGTSARSEQYF

abundance: NA
v_gene: TRBV27
j_gene: TRBJ2-7
CDR3aa: CASSLSVTYEQYF

abundance: few
v_gene: TRBV25-1
j_gene: TRBJ1-2
CDR3aa: CASSGEGTANYGYTF

abundance: few
v_gene: TRBV9
j_gene: TRBJ2-5
CDR3aa: CASSPRGGGAGGLLEETQYF

abundance: NA
v_gene: TRBV20-1
j_gene: TRBJ2-5
CDR3aa: CSASQGGTQYF

abundance: NA
v_gene: TRBV10-3
j_gene: TRBJ2-2
CDR3aa: CATSESPDTGELFF